Each of the 24 T cell receptor beta chains below was sequenced from the same sample in a study of long-term antiretroviral therapy in people with HIV. Version v3.0 of the immunoSEQ assay ran at survey level. Assay used: immunoSEQ multiplex PCR; TCRdb lists only in-frame clones, some missing. This sample has about 19,000 clones, with roughly 91% found just once. This sample comprised unsorted PBMCs, obtained 3 years after starting antiretroviral therapy. All receptors come from a man between 45 and 60 years old with HIV.

The chain combines TRBV30 with TRBJ1-6; 9 positions agree with TRBD1. The CDR3 loop spans 14 amino acids. Germline CDR1 and CDR2: GTSNPN and SVGIG (reference sequence). Germline trimming cut 3 bases from V and 7 bases from J; bases unmatched to any gene: 4. CDR3 protein: CAWSEGTGNSPLHF. In DNA form, the CDR3 reads TGTGCCTGGAGCGAAGGGACAGGGAATTCACCCCTCCACTTT.

The V and J genes are TRBV6-1 and TRBJ1-1; 8 positions agree with TRBD1. The CDR3 covers 14 residues. CDR1 MNHNS and CDR2 SASEGT come from the germline V gene. The J segment lost 6 bases and the V segment lost 6 bases, leaving 9 bases of the junction unmatched. The CDR3 DNA reads TGTGCCAGCAGCGACCGACAGGGGAGACCTGAAGCTTTCTTT. Translation gives CASSDRQGRPEAFF.

The chain combines TRBV28 with TRBJ2-3; D not certain. Germline V gene lookup returns CDR1 MDHEN and CDR2 SYDVKM. V lost 10 bases and J lost 6, with 11 bases in between. The CDR3 covers 11 residues. The CDR3 DNA reads as TGTGCCACCCGATTGACCGATACGCAGTATTTT. Protein product: CATRLTDTQYF.

This chain connects TRBV9 to TRBJ2-3; TRBD2 aligns across 7 bases. Trimming cost V 0 bases and J 6 bases; bases outside gene matches: 10. The CDR3 is made up of 16 amino acids. Germline CDR1 SGDLS, CDR2 YYNGEE. The CDR3 spells CASSVEDSGSEDTQYF. CDR3 coding DNA: TGTGCCAGCAGCGTAGAGGATAGCGGGTCCGAGGATACGCAGTATTTT.

The V and J genes are TRBV5-1 and TRBJ2-7; 8 bases map to TRBD1. The CDR3 consists of 12 residues. Germline assignment: CDR1 SGHRS and CDR2 YFSETQ. The junction had 5 bases not matched to a gene; V was cut back by 4 bases and J by 8 bases. Written as DNA, the CDR3 is TGCGCCAGCAGCCCGGACAGGGAAAAGCAGTACTTC. It translates to CASSPDREKQYF.

This clone was counted between two and nine times. The CDR3 coding sequence is TGTGCCAGTAGTATCGGTCCCCGGCTTAGCAATCAGCCCCAGCATTTT. Protein sequence: CASSIGPRLSNQPQHF. V and J are TRBV19 and TRBJ1-5; D is uncertain. Trimming pared 3 bases from V and 0 bases from J, leaving 12 bases between. The CDR3 runs to 16 residues. Germline assignment: CDR1 LNHDA and CDR2 SQIVND (reference sequence).

The chain links TRBV11-3 to TRBJ1-1; D unclear. V was cut by 0 bases and J by 2 bases, with 4 bases left in between. The length of the CDR3 is 13 residues. Germline CDR1 reads SGHNT; CDR2 reads YENEEA. Here the CDR3 DNA reads TGTGCCAGCAGCTTAGACCGTAACACTGAAGCTTTCTTT. It specifies CASSLDRNTEAFF. The full variable domain, with the rest looked up from reference TRBV11-3 and TRBJ1-1, is EAGVVQSPRYKIIEKKQPVAFWCNPISGHNTLYWYLQNLGQGPELLIRYENEEAVDDSQLPKDRFSAERLKGVDSTLKIQPAELGDSAVYLCASSLDRNTEAFFGQGTRLTVV.

The chain links TRBV6-5 to TRBJ2-2; unclear D gene. V gave up 2 bases and J gave up 4 bases, with 8 bases separating them. There are 14 residues in the CDR3. Per the germline V gene, CDR1 is MNHEY and CDR2 is SVGAGI. CDR3 sequence (DNA): TGTGCCAGCAGTTACGACACTTTCACCGGGGAGCTGTTTTTT. The encoded protein is CASSYDTFTGELFF.

V and J are TRBV27 and TRBJ2-3; D not resolved. V was shortened by 3 bases and J by 6 bases, with 16 bases between the two germline ends. This CDR3 has 15 residues. Germline CDR1 and CDR2: MNHEY and SMNVEV (reference sequence). The CDR3, as DNA: TGTGCCAGCAGTTTCACCAGCAATCCACCGGATACGCAGTATTTT. Protein product: CASSFTSNPPDTQYF.

The CDR3 DNA sequence: TGTGCCTGGAGTGTCAGTTCCTACGAGCAGTACTTC. This sequence encodes CAWSVSSYEQYF. The gene calls are TRBV30 and TRBJ2-7; no definite D call. The ends were cut back, 0 bases at V and 1 base at J, with 4 bases in the middle. This CDR3 is built from 12 residues. From germline, CDR1 is GTSNPN and CDR2 SVGIG (reference sequence).

The chain carries TRBV29-1 and TRBJ2-7; D is uncertain. The CDR3 loop spans 13 amino acids. V was trimmed by 5 bases and J by 5 bases, leaving 16 bases between them. CDR1 and CDR2 (germline): SQVTM, ANQGSEA. CDR3 region: CSVRTAPPDEQYF. CDR3 sequence (DNA): TGCAGCGTTCGAACGGCACCCCCGGACGAGCAGTACTTC.

A remark on this clone: Other DNA variants within this sample encode the same CDR3. The chain employs TRBV25-1 and TRBJ1-1; 9 bases are shared with TRBD1. The CDR3 covers 15 residues. Trimming took 3 bases from V and 0 from J; bases not matched to a gene: 2. Per the germline V gene, CDR1 is MGHDK and CDR2 is SYGVNS. The CDR3: CASSDHRGLNTEAFF. The CDR3 DNA is TGTGCCAGCAGTGACCACAGGGGGCTGAACACTGAAGCTTTCTTT.

With regard to this clone: In the same sample, other DNA sequences code for this CDR3. The gene calls are TRBV10-3 and TRBJ1-1; the match to TRBD1 covers 9 bases. The CDR3 sequence is 14 residues long. V lost 6 bases, J lost 4 bases, and 6 bases stayed unmatched. Germline CDR1 reads ENHRY; CDR2 reads SYGVKD. The CDR3 sequence: CAIRPGQGATEAFF. The CDR3 DNA sequence: TGTGCCATCAGACCGGGACAGGGAGCCACTGAAGCTTTCTTT.

The chain joins TRBV5-1 to TRBJ1-2, with 9 positions matching TRBD1. With 0 bases clipped from V and 2 bases from J, the junction kept 2 bases outside the gene matches. The CDR3 consists of 15 residues. The germline V gene has CDR1 SGHRS and CDR2 YFSETQ. CDR3 protein: CASSLEGQGNYGYTF. Written as DNA, the CDR3 is TGCGCCAGCAGCTTGGAAGGACAGGGGAACTATGGCTACACCTTC.

This CDR3 is CASSESSGTLNQPQHF. The CDR3 DNA sequence: TGCGCCAGCAGTGAGTCGTCCGGGACCCTCAATCAGCCCCAGCATTTT. The genes are TRBV10-2 and TRBJ1-5, with D possibly TRBD1 on 5 matching bases. V lost 0 bases, J lost 3 bases, and 12 bases lay in between. CDR1 and CDR2 (germline): WSHSY, SAAADI. The CDR3 runs to 16 residues.

This rearrangement joins TRBV7-6 to TRBJ2-2; 8 positions match TRBD1. Germline CDR1 SGHVS, CDR2 FNYEAQ. This CDR3 is 15 amino acids long. J lost 5 bases, V lost 3 bases, and 5 bases had no gene match. In DNA, the CDR3 is TGTGCCAGCAGCTTTAGGACAGGGCGGACCGGGGAGCTGTTTTTT. This encodes CASSFRTGRTGELFF.

The chain combines TRBV21-1 with TRBJ2-3; the D segment call TRBD2 is taken from the table without a DNA check. TRBV21-1 is an annotated pseudogene. CDR3 length: 13 residues. CDR3 residues: CASSKAEWDTQYF. For the CDR3, the DNA is TGTGCCAGCAGCAAAGCTGAGTGGGATACGCAGTATTTT.

The chain carries TRBV5-6 and TRBJ1-1; D remains unclear. The V gene lost 6 bases and the J gene lost 0 bases, with 12 bases spanning the gap. This CDR3 has 14 amino acids. CDR1 and CDR2 from the germline V gene are SGHDT and YYEEEE. DNA of the CDR3: TGTGCCAGCACCCCCGGGGTCATGAACACTGAAGCTTTCTTT. Its translation: CASTPGVMNTEAFF.

This clone showed up just once. The V gene is TRBV4-1, the J gene TRBJ1-1; the D is unclear. Germline CDR1 reads MGHRA; CDR2 reads YSYEKL. The CDR3 runs to 16 residues. V gave up 0 bases and J gave up 0 bases, with 11 bases separating them. The CDR3 region has the DNA TGCGCCAGCAGCCAAGAAGGAACAGCAATGAACACTGAAGCTTTCTTT. As protein: CASSQEGTAMNTEAFF.

CDR3 sequence reads: CASSPIPGQGMYNEQFF. CDR3 nucleotides: TGTGCCAGCAGCCCTATCCCGGGACAGGGGATGTACAATGAGCAGTTCTTC. The chain joins TRBV14 to TRBJ2-1; TRBD1 agrees at 10 bases. Losses at the gene ends were 4 bases for V and 4 bases for J; bases not matched to a gene: 10. This CDR3 spans 17 amino acids. CDR1 is SGHDN and CDR2 is FVKESK in the germline V gene.

The J gene is TRBJ2-6, the V gene TRBV4-1, with D hard to call. V shed 0 bases and J shed 0 bases, with 3 bases lying between them. Germline values: CDR1 MGHRA, CDR2 YSYEKL. The CDR3 runs 15 residues. CDR3 DNA sequence: TGCGCCAGCAGCCAAGACGGCTCTGGGGCCAACGTCCTGACTTTC. Its translation is CASSQDGSGANVLTF.

The genes are TRBV5-4 and TRBJ2-6, with TRBD1 matching over 7 bases. The V and J ends lost 4 bases and 2 bases, in that order; junction bases with no gene match: 3. CDR1 is SGHNT, CDR2 YYREEE, per germline (reference sequence). The CDR3 covers 15 residues. Written as DNA, the CDR3 is TGTGCCAGCAGCCGCACAGGGGCTGGGGCCAACGTCCTGACTTTC. Translating it yields CASSRTGAGANVLTF.

This clone was seen a single time. The CDR3 sequence: CASSLAEGSSYNSPLHF. CDR3 nucleotides: TGTGCCAGCAGCTTGGCCGAAGGGAGCTCCTATAATTCACCCCTCCACTTT. V is TRBV5-6 and J is TRBJ1-6; D ambiguous. The length of the CDR3 is 17 residues. Per the germline V gene, CDR1 is SGHDT and CDR2 is YYEEEE. V gave up 0 bases and J gave up 0 bases, with 10 bases separating them.

This chain links TRBV19 with TRBJ1-5, with D possibly being TRBD1 (5 bases). Looked up from germline, CDR1 is LNHDA and CDR2 is SQIVND (reference sequence). The CDR3 consists of 12 residues. Trimming removed 10 bases at V and 12 bases at J, with 19 bases between. The CDR3 loop reads CATSRGLDYQHF. DNA of the CDR3: TGTGCCACGAGTAGGGGTCTAGATTACCAGCATTTT.